One and the same sample provided the 24 T cell receptor beta chains below, sequenced in a study of blood T cell repertoires in COVID-19. Using immunoSEQ multiplex PCR, the repertoire was profiled, and TCRdb retains in-frame clones only, with some absent. The sample holds fewer than 25,000 clones, roughly 89% seen once. The specimen sequenced was peripheral blood. These receptors originate from a woman aged 55-69 years with active COVID-19.

V and J are TRBV5-1 and TRBJ1-4; D perhaps matches TRBD1 (5 bases). The CDR3 spans 14 residues. V was cut by 0 bases and J by 7 bases, with 10 bases left in between. In germline, CDR1 is SGHRS, CDR2 YFSETQ. The CDR3 is CASSLGQKGEKLFF. The CDR3 DNA reads as TGCGCCAGCAGCTTGGGACAGAAAGGTGAAAAACTGTTTTTT.

CDR3 sequence: CASRLALRGDTQYF. The CDR3 nucleotides are TGTGCCAGCAGACTGGCCCTTCGAGGAGATACGCAGTATTTT. This sequence joins TRBV6-5 and TRBJ2-3; no reliable D call. Germline CDR1 is MNHEY and CDR2 is SVGAGI. The CDR3 covers 14 residues. V lost 6 bases and J lost 5, with 15 bases in between.

V usage is TRBV19 and J usage is TRBJ1-5; possible D gene TRBD1, 6 bases. This CDR3 spans 15 amino acids. Germline V gives CDR1 LNHDA, CDR2 SQIVND (reference sequence). With 7 bases removed from V and 3 bases from J, the gap between germline ends came to 16 bases. CDR3 bases: TGTGCCAGTACTACCCTACAGGGATACAATCAGCCCCAGCATTTT. It codes for CASTTLQGYNQPQHF.

This clone was counted a single time. The chain combines TRBV13 with TRBJ2-3; D possibly corresponds to TRBD2 (5 bases). V dropped 4 bases and J dropped 2 bases, with 13 bases sitting between them. Germline values: CDR1 PRHDT, CDR2 FYEKMQ (reference sequence). This CDR3 is built from 15 residues. The DNA for the CDR3 is TGTGCCAGCAGCTACCAACTAGAAGACACAGATACGCAGTATTTT. It is translated as CASSYQLEDTDTQYF.

This chain connects TRBV2 to TRBJ2-3; D may be TRBD1 (5 bases). V dropped 11 bases and J dropped 4 bases, with 16 bases sitting between them. The germline V gene encodes CDR1 SNHLY and CDR2 FYNNEI. This CDR3 spans 13 amino acids. The CDR3 spells CAGKGLYADTQYF. Here the CDR3 DNA reads TGTGCCGGAAAGGGGTTATATGCAGATACGCAGTATTTT.

This rearrangement joins TRBV16 to TRBJ1-2, with TRBD1 matching over 9 bases. The CDR3 consists of 14 residues. V shed 4 bases, J shed 4 bases, and the junction held 4 bases outside the gene matches. In germline, CDR1 is KGHSY, CDR2 FQNENV. The CDR3 sequence: CASSRTGGGYGYTF. The CDR3 coding sequence is TGTGCCAGCAGCCGAACAGGGGGCGGCTATGGCTACACCTTC.

This chain uses TRBV6-6 with TRBJ2-3; unclear D gene. CDR1 is MNHNY, CDR2 SVGAGI, per germline (reference sequence). Trimming shortened V by 8 bases and J by 2 bases, and 8 bases separated the two germline ends. CDR3 length equals 12 residues. CDR3 in amino acids: CASGPSTDTQYF. CDR3 nucleotide sequence: TGTGCCAGCGGCCCTTCCACAGATACGCAGTATTTT.

The count of this clone is one. CDR3 region: CASRPGQTNYGYTF. In nucleotides, the CDR3 is TGTGCCAGCAGACCGGGACAGACTAACTATGGCTACACCTTC. This chain links TRBV6-5 with TRBJ1-2, with TRBD1 identical over 7 bases. The CDR3 runs to 14 residues. Germline CDR1 is MNHEY and CDR2 is SVGAGI. J lost 0 bases, V lost 6 bases, and 4 bases had no gene match.

The rearrangement links TRBV10-2 to TRBJ1-5; D not certain. Between the trimmed V and J ends, which lost 6 bases and 5 bases, there was a span of 11 bases. Germline CDR1 WSHSY, CDR2 SAAADI. The CDR3 sequence is 13 residues long. CDR3 region: CASRQLVHQPQHF. CDR3 DNA sequence: TGCGCCAGCAGGCAGCTAGTGCATCAGCCCCAGCATTTT.

The CDR3 reads CASSSPTGTNYGYTF. The CDR3 DNA follows: TGTGCCAGTAGTTCGCCGACAGGTACTAACTATGGCTACACCTTC. The rearrangement uses TRBV19 and TRBJ1-2; weak D call: TRBD1 (6 bases). Trimming took 5 bases from V and 0 from J, leaving 13 bases between them. Looked up from germline, CDR1 is LNHDA and CDR2 is SQIVND (reference sequence). This CDR3 region has 15 residues.

This clone qualifies as medium-sized. The chain links TRBV6-4 to TRBJ2-3; D may be TRBD2 (7 bases). Germline V CDR1 and CDR2: MRHNA, SNTAGT. The V end was cut by 6 bases, the J end by 2 bases, with 18 bases between. The CDR3 has 16 residues. The CDR3 coding sequence is TGTGCCAGCAGCCCAGCAAGGGGGGGGACCACAGATACGCAGTATTTT. As protein: CASSPARGGTTDTQYF.

This clone was recorded once. The rearrangement joins TRBV5-1 to TRBJ2-3, with 9 bases identical to TRBD2. CDR3 size: 16 residues. Unmatched junction bases numbered 11, after V lost 0 bases and J lost 9 bases. Germline V gene data show CDR1 as SGHRS and CDR2 as YFSETQ. The CDR3 loop is CASSLEGASGEKTQYF. The CDR3 DNA follows: TGCGCCAGCAGCTTGGAGGGGGCTAGCGGGGAGAAGACGCAGTATTTT.

The chain combines TRBV5-1 with TRBJ1-6, with D possibly matching TRBD1 (6 bases). Trimming took 4 bases from V and 0 from J, leaving 11 bases between them. Germline assignment: CDR1 SGHRS and CDR2 YFSETQ. CDR3 size: 16 residues. CDR3 amino acids: CASSPTGSSYNSPLHF. In DNA form, the CDR3 reads TGCGCCAGCAGCCCCACAGGGAGCTCCTATAATTCACCCCTCCACTTT.

The chain is built from TRBV2 and TRBJ2-3; TRBD2 matches 8 bases. Germline lookup yields CDR1 SNHLY and CDR2 FYNNEI. The J segment lost 0 bases and the V segment lost 5 bases, leaving 10 bases of the junction unmatched. CDR3 length: 17 residues. Written as DNA, the CDR3 is TGTGCCAGCAGTCCTCTCACAGCGGGGGTGAGCACAGATACGCAGTATTTT. Translated: CASSPLTAGVSTDTQYF.

The rearrangement joins TRBV21-1 to TRBJ1-4; TRBD1 reflects the table's D call only, with no check against the DNA. TRBV21-1 is a pseudogene. The CDR3 length is 15 residues. In DNA form, the CDR3 reads TGTGCCAGCAGCAAAGCAGGGGATGTGGATGAAAAACTGTTTTTT. It translates to CASSKAGDVDEKLFF.

The V gene is TRBV3-1 (or the pseudogene TRBV3-2), the J gene TRBJ2-2; 15 bases map to TRBD2. CDR3 length: 18 residues. V shed 5 bases, J shed 7 bases, and the junction held 11 bases outside the gene matches. Germline CDR1 reads LGHDT; CDR2 reads YNNKEL (reference sequence). CDR3 coding DNA: TGTGCCAGCAGCGCAACGTGGACTAGCGGGGGGGCCGGCGGGGAGCTGTTTTTT. The encoded protein is CASSATWTSGGAGGELFF.

This sequence joins TRBV10-3 and TRBJ2-3, with TRBD1 matching over 7 bases. V was pared by 8 bases and J by 0 bases, with 2 bases of the junction left unmatched. Germline values: CDR1 ENHRY, CDR2 SYGVKD. This CDR3 is built from 13 residues. The CDR3 spells CAIATGSTDTQYF. As DNA, the CDR3 is TGTGCCATCGCGACAGGGAGCACAGATACGCAGTATTTT.

This clone was seen only a few times. The rearrangement joins TRBV6-1 to TRBJ2-3, with 12 nucleotides matching TRBD1. The CDR3 runs to 17 residues. Germline CDR1 is MNHNS and CDR2 is SASEGT. Losses at the gene ends were 3 bases for V and 6 bases for J; bases not matched to a gene: 10. The CDR3 sequence is CASSEGTGGFIGDTQYF. The CDR3 DNA reads TGTGCCAGCAGTGAGGGGACAGGGGGCTTCATCGGGGATACGCAGTATTTT.

This chain joins TRBV19 and TRBJ2-7; perhaps TRBD2 as D (6 bases). The V and J ends lost 5 bases and 0 bases respectively, with 14 bases between them. Per the germline V gene, CDR1 is LNHDA and CDR2 is SQIVND (reference sequence). The CDR3 is made up of 15 amino acids. The CDR3, as DNA: TGTGCCAGTAGTCCCCCGGGACTGAGCTCCTACGAGCAGTACTTC. This sequence encodes CASSPPGLSSYEQYF.

The chain recombines TRBV5-1 with TRBJ2-5, with 8 bases lining up with TRBD1. Trimming removed 4 bases from V and 3 bases from J; junction bases left unmatched: 11. The germline V gene encodes CDR1 SGHRS and CDR2 YFSETQ. The CDR3 has 16 residues. DNA of the CDR3: TGCGCCAGCAGCAACTATCCAGGGGGCGGCAAAGAGACCCAGTACTTC. Translating gives CASSNYPGGGKETQYF.

The rearrangement uses TRBV18 and TRBJ2-7, with D maybe TRBD1 (5 bases). The CDR3 totals 13 residues. V was trimmed by 1 base and J by 4 bases, leaving 8 bases between them. Germline loops: CDR1 KGHSH, CDR2 LQKENI. The CDR3 DNA reads TGTGCCAGCTCACCACGGCAGGGTTACGAGCAGTACTTC. Its translation is CASSPRQGYEQYF.

The rearrangement links TRBV5-6 to TRBJ2-3; tentative D call: TRBD1 (6 bases). Germline CDR1 reads SGHDT; CDR2 reads YYEEEE. Trimming shortened V by 2 bases and J by 3 bases, and 13 bases separated the two germline ends. This CDR3 is built from 15 residues. The CDR3 bases are TGTGCCAGCAGCTTAAGTGTCAGGGGAACAGATACGCAGTATTTT. Translation gives CASSLSVRGTDTQYF.

The chain is built from TRBV29-1 and TRBJ2-7; 8 bases match TRBD2. J lost 3 bases, V lost 4 bases, and 8 bases had no gene match. The CDR3 is 14 amino acids. CDR1 and CDR2 from the germline V gene are SQVTM and ANQGSEA. In DNA form, the CDR3 reads TGCAGCGTTGGGGTCGCGGGGGGAATCTACGAGCAGTACTTC. Translation gives CSVGVAGGIYEQYF.

The V and J genes are TRBV25-1 and TRBJ1-1; tentatively, D is TRBD1 (5 bases). The CDR3 loop spans 14 amino acids. Germline V lookup: CDR1 MGHDK, CDR2 SYGVNS. V was clipped by 6 bases and J by 6 bases, with 17 bases between them. The CDR3 sequence is CASSGSGGAAEAFF. In DNA, the CDR3 is TGTGCCAGCAGCGGGAGCGGGGGAGCGGCTGAAGCTTTCTTT.